This passage covers 25 T cell receptor beta chains from one sample sequenced in a study of CD8 T cell repertoires and HIV-1 epitope variants. Generated by immunoSEQ multiplex PCR, the TCRdb table keeps only in-frame clones and is missing some. Of some 87,000 clones listed, just under 75% are singletons. Source material: uncultured baseline CD8+ T cells from peripheral blood mononuclear cells (PBMCs). These receptors came from a male donor with HIV.

The chain joins TRBV11-3 to TRBJ1-1; 8 bases are shared with TRBD1. Per germline, CDR1 SGHNT and CDR2 YENEEA. Trimming at V came to 5 bases and at J to 5 bases, leaving 7 bases not matched to a gene. The CDR3 contains 14 residues. The CDR3 coding sequence is TGTGCCAGCAGCCTGACAGGGGTTGAAACTGAAGCTTTCTTT. It encodes CASSLTGVETEAFF.

The table lists this clone with a count of one. Its ends do not fully match the called genes, so a read error is possible. The V and J genes are TRBV28 and TRBJ2-7; D is uncertain. In germline, CDR1 is MDHEN, CDR2 SYDVKM. CDR3 length: 12 residues. The CDR3 here is CASSLIQLDLNF. The DNA of the CDR3 is TGTGCCAGCAGTTTAATCCAGTTAGATTTGAACTTC.

The chain couples TRBV18 to TRBJ1-1; TRBD1 is a possible D gene (5 bases). Trimming pared 3 bases from V and 5 bases from J, leaving 16 bases between. The CDR3 covers 15 residues. Germline V gives CDR1 KGHSH, CDR2 LQKENI. The CDR3: CASSPVQGRGTEAFF. The CDR3 region has the DNA TGTGCCAGCTCACCGGTCCAGGGACGAGGAACTGAAGCTTTCTTT.

The gene calls are TRBV7-2 and TRBJ2-3; D remains unclear. Deletions cut 4 bases from V and 10 bases from J, with 9 bases between. Germline V gives CDR1 SGHTA, CDR2 FQGNSA. The CDR3 sequence is 11 residues long. The CDR3 sequence: CASSSPSPQYF. Written as DNA, the CDR3 is TGTGCCAGCAGCTCCCCCAGCCCGCAGTATTTT.

The chain employs TRBV5-1 and TRBJ2-7; either TRBD1 or TRBD2 may fit D (5 bases each). V was shortened by 4 bases and J by 2 bases, with 19 bases between the two germline ends. Germline loops: CDR1 SGHRS, CDR2 YFSETQ. CDR3 length: 16 residues. CDR3 nucleotide sequence: TGCGCCAGCAGCCTCTTCTCCGGGACCGGAGCCTACGAGCAGTACTTC. Residues: CASSLFSGTGAYEQYF.

DNA of the CDR3: TGTGCCAGCAGTTTAGGTGACAGGGTGAATGGCTACACCTTC. This codes for CASSLGDRVNGYTF. The rearrangement joins TRBV28 to TRBJ1-2; TRBD1 agrees at 7 bases. Germline V gene lookup returns CDR1 MDHEN and CDR2 SYDVKM. The trim removed 2 bases at V and 6 bases at J, leaving 6 bases unmatched. The CDR3 length is 14 residues.

This clone was found a few times. V and J are TRBV10-1 and TRBJ2-2; D might be TRBD1 (5 bases). Germline values: CDR1 WNHNN, CDR2 SYGVQD (reference sequence). V was shortened by 2 bases and J by 2 bases, with 9 bases between the two germline ends. This CDR3 has 15 amino acids. The CDR3 DNA reads TGCGCCAGCAGTGAGGACAGTTTCAACACCGGGGAGCTGTTTTTT. Protein product: CASSEDSFNTGELFF.

The chain joins TRBV9 to TRBJ1-1; D possibly corresponds to TRBD1 (6 bases). V dropped 4 bases and J dropped 6 bases, with 16 bases sitting between them. CDR3 length: 14 amino acids. CDR1 is SGDLS, CDR2 YYNGEE, per germline. CDR3 amino acids: CASSSITGRSEAFF. The CDR3 nucleotides read TGTGCCAGCAGCTCAATAACAGGGAGGTCTGAAGCTTTCTTT.

The chain employs TRBV15 and TRBJ1-6, with D maybe TRBD1 (6 bases). Trimming left V 4 bases short and J 0 bases short, with 13 bases between. Germline CDR1 and CDR2: LNHNV and YYDKDF (reference sequence). The CDR3 runs to 17 residues. The DNA of the CDR3 is TGTGCCACCAGCATACACGACAGGACCTCCTATAATTCACCCCTCCACTTT. Amino acids: CATSIHDRTSYNSPLHF. Drawing the rest from reference TRBV15 and TRBJ1-6, the complete variable domain is DAMVIQNPRYQVTQFGKPVTLSCSQTLNHNVMYWYQQKSSQAPKLLFHYYDKDFNNEADTPDNFQSRRPNTSFCFLDIRSPGLGDTAMYLCATSIHDRTSYNSPLHFGNGTRLTVT.

The chain uses TRBV5-1 and TRBJ2-5; D gene unclear. The germline V gene has CDR1 SGHRS and CDR2 YFSETQ. This CDR3 spans 14 amino acids. The V gene lost 0 bases and the J gene lost 5 bases, with 11 bases spanning the gap. The CDR3 DNA follows: TGCGCCAGCAGCTTGGGGCCGGCTCGGGAGACCCAGTACTTC. Its translation is CASSLGPARETQYF.

The chain has TRBV2 and TRBJ1-2, with D unresolved. V shed 3 bases and J shed 8 bases, with 13 bases lying between them. The CDR3 is 13 amino acids. From germline, CDR1 is SNHLY and CDR2 FYNNEI. The CDR3 DNA is TGTGCCAGCAGTGAGTTAGGACTGGAGGGCTACACCTTC. Encoded protein: CASSELGLEGYTF.

This rearrangement joins TRBV10-3 to TRBJ1-1, with TRBD1 matching 7 bases. V was clipped by 5 bases and J by 3 bases; unmatched bases: 6. The CDR3 sequence is 14 residues long. The V gene's germline CDR1 is ENHRY and CDR2 SYGVKD. The CDR3 DNA follows: TGTGCCATCAGTCCCAGACAGGGAGACACTGAAGCTTTCTTT. This gives the protein CAISPRQGDTEAFF.

This clone was recorded many times. The J gene is TRBJ1-2, the V gene TRBV13; the match to TRBD1 covers 7 bases. Germline loops: CDR1 PRHDT, CDR2 FYEKMQ (reference sequence). CDR3 size: 15 residues. With V trimmed by 5 bases and J by 7 bases, 13 bases remained unmatched. The CDR3 coding sequence is TGTGCCAGCAGCCTCTTTCTGACAGGGACGGCTGGCTACACCTTC. Amino acids: CASSLFLTGTAGYTF.

The chain has TRBV28 and TRBJ1-2, with a weak D call TRBD1 (6 bases). V gave up 4 bases and J gave up 7 bases, with 13 bases separating them. Germline V gene lookup returns CDR1 MDHEN and CDR2 SYDVKM. The CDR3 contains 13 residues. CDR3 protein: CASSSDTGTGYTF. CDR3 nucleotide sequence: TGTGCCAGCAGTTCCGACACAGGGACTGGCTACACCTTC.

The chain's CDR3 is CASSLTPKRDRVNQPQHF. CDR3 coding DNA: TGCGCCAGCAGCCTAACACCAAAACGGGACAGGGTCAATCAGCCCCAGCATTTT. J is TRBJ1-5 and V is TRBV5-1, with 9 bases aligning to TRBD1. The CDR3 consists of 18 residues. CDR1 and CDR2 (germline): SGHRS, YFSETQ. V gave up 4 bases and J gave up 3 bases; unmatched junction bases: 14.

This clone is a singleton in its sample. The J gene is TRBJ1-4, the V gene TRBV2, with D unresolved. V was pared by 2 bases and J by 5 bases, with 12 bases between. Germline CDR1 reads SNHLY; CDR2 reads FYNNEI. The CDR3 sequence is 15 residues long. CDR3 DNA: TGTGCCAGCAGTGAAAGTGGCAGATGGAATGAAAAACTGTTTTTT. Protein: CASSESGRWNEKLFF. Based on the CDR3 plus reference TRBV2 and TRBJ1-4, the full variable domain is EPEVTQTPSHQVTQMGQEVILRCVPISNHLYFYWYRQILGQKVEFLVSFYNNEISEKSEIFDDQFSVERPDGSNFTLKIRSTKLEDSAMYFCASSESGRWNEKLFFGSGTQLSVL.

This clone has only one observation. J is TRBJ2-5 and V is TRBV5-1; 7 nucleotides agree with TRBD2. The CDR3 consists of 15 residues. Germline CDR1 is SGHRS and CDR2 is YFSETQ. Losses at the gene ends were 0 bases for V and 5 bases for J; bases not matched to a gene: 7. The CDR3 region is CASSLGGGGDETQYF. As DNA, the CDR3 is TGCGCCAGCAGCTTGGGCGGCGGGGGAGATGAGACCCAGTACTTC. The full variable domain, with the rest looked up from reference TRBV5-1 and TRBJ2-5, is KAGVTQTPRYLIKTRGQQVTLSCSPISGHRSVSWYQQTPGQGLQFLFEYFSETQRNKGNFPGRFSGRQFSNSRSEMNVSTLELGDSALYLCASSLGGGGDETQYFGPGTRLLVL.

The rearrangement joins TRBV9 to TRBJ2-7; possibly TRBD2 for D (6 bases). The CDR3 is 13 residues long. V gave up 6 bases and J gave up 6 bases, with 16 bases separating them. Germline V gene sequence: CDR1 SGDLS, CDR2 YYNGEE. The CDR3 nucleotides are TGTGCCAGCACGTTCTCGGTCGGGGGCGAGCAGTACTTC. Protein product: CASTFSVGGEQYF.

The rearrangement joins TRBV10-3 to TRBJ1-1; 8 bases align to TRBD1. The V gene end was trimmed by 5 bases and the J gene end by 8 bases; junction bases not matched to a gene: 4. CDR3 size: 12 residues. Germline V CDR1 and CDR2: ENHRY, SYGVKD. The CDR3 region is CAISSYRGEAFF. The CDR3 bases are TGTGCCATCAGTAGCTACAGGGGGGAAGCTTTCTTT.

This sequence joins TRBV5-1 and TRBJ2-7; D is possibly TRBD2 (6 bases). The germline CDR1 and CDR2 sequences are SGHRS and YFSETQ. Trimming left V 0 bases short and J 6 bases short, with 13 bases between. The CDR3 contains 14 residues. The CDR3 bases are TGCGCCAGCAGCTTGGATTGGGGGGTCGGCGAGCAGTACTTC. Its protein is CASSLDWGVGEQYF.

This sequence joins TRBV7-2 and TRBJ1-2, with D hard to call. Between the trimmed V and J ends, which lost 1 base and 2 bases, there was a span of 8 bases. This CDR3 spans 14 amino acids. The germline V gene encodes CDR1 SGHTA and CDR2 FQGNSA. In DNA, the CDR3 is TGTGCCAGCAGCTTAGGTGGGGAGAACTATGGCTACACCTTC. Its translation is CASSLGGENYGYTF.

The chain combines TRBV28 with TRBJ2-5; 11 nucleotides match TRBD1. CDR3 length equals 18 residues. The V gene's germline CDR1 is MDHEN and CDR2 SYDVKM. Losses at the gene ends were 3 bases for V and 1 base for J; bases not matched to a gene: 10. CDR3 in amino acids: CASSFRTGGSGGQETQYF. CDR3 nucleotide sequence: TGTGCCAGCAGTTTCCGGACAGGGGGCAGTGGTGGCCAAGAGACCCAGTACTTC. The full variable domain, completed using reference TRBV28 and TRBJ2-5, is DVKVTQSSRYLVKRTGEKVFLECVQDMDHENMFWYRQDPGLGLRLIYFSYDVKMKEKGDIPEGYSVSREKKERFSLILESASTNQTSMYLCASSFRTGGSGGQETQYFGPGTRLLVL.

There are many counts of this clone. This chain joins TRBV30 and TRBJ2-1, with a weak D call TRBD1 (6 bases). CDR3 length: 12 residues. Germline-derived CDR1 and CDR2 are GTSNPN and SVGIG (reference sequence). Trimming pared 1 base from V and 13 bases from J, leaving 14 bases between. The CDR3 loop is CAWSEGEQLQFF. In DNA form, the CDR3 reads TGTGCCTGGAGTGAGGGGGAACAGCTCCAGTTCTTC.

The chain uses TRBV6-1 and TRBJ2-2; tentatively, D is TRBD1 or TRBD2 (7 bases each). The germline V gene encodes CDR1 MNHNS and CDR2 SASEGT. Trimming stripped 4 bases from V and 6 bases from J, with 18 bases between. This CDR3 region has 16 residues. The CDR3: CASSGQGGGNAGELFF. CDR3 in DNA: TGTGCCAGCAGTGGACAGGGAGGGGGTAACGCCGGGGAGCTGTTTTTT.

V gene TRBV4-1 combines with J gene TRBJ1-2; D may be TRBD1 (5 bases). This CDR3 region has 14 residues. The V end lost 0 bases, the J end lost 7 bases, and 12 bases lay between the germline ends. Germline lookup yields CDR1 MGHRA and CDR2 YSYEKL. The CDR3 DNA sequence: TGCGCCAGCAGCCAAGATCGGAGGGGAGGTGGCTACACCTTC. Encoded protein: CASSQDRRGGGYTF.